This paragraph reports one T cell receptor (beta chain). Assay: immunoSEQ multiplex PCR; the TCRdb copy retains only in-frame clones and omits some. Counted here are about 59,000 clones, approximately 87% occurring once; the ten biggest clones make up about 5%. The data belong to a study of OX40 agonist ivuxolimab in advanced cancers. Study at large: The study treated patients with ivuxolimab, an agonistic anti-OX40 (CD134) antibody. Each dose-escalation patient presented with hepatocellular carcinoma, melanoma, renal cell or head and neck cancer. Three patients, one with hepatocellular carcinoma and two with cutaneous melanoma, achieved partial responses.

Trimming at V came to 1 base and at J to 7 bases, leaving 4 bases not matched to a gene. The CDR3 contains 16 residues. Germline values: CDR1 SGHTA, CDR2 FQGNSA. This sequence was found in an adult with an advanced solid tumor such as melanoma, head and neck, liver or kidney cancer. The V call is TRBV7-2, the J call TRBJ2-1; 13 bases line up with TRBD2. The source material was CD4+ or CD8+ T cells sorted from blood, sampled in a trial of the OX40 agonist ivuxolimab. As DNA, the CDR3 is TGTGCCAGCAGCTTAGGAGGGACTAGCGGGACGAATGAGCAGTTCTTC. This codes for CASSLGGTSGTNEQFF.